This TCR beta chain was sequenced during a study of radiotherapy plus CTLA-4 blockade in lung cancer. Across the whole study: Among patients, about 17% showed objective responses, and 30% to 35% had disease control. Findings and limits, study-wide: Tumor-origin TCR clones grew in blood after radiotherapy plus ipilimumab.

This table comes from immunoSEQ multiplex PCR, and its TCRdb copy is limited to in-frame clones, with some not included. The profile covers over 60,000 clones, with 85% to 90% appearing a single time and less than 0.9% taken by the ten largest. Only a few counts were recorded for this clone. Its antigen is unknown. The CDR3 extends over 15 amino acids. V was shortened by 0 bases and J by 3 bases, with 8 bases between the two germline ends. In germline, CDR1 is LNHDA, CDR2 SQIVND (reference sequence). This specimen consisted of peripheral blood, obtained from a patient treated with radiotherapy plus ipilimumab. The TCR was taken from a human donor with non-small cell lung cancer who had stable disease on radiotherapy plus ipilimumab. The chain links TRBV19 to TRBJ1-4, with D uncertain. DNA for the CDR3: TGTGCCAGTAGTATAGAGCGCATTGCTAATGAAAAACTGTTTTTT. Amino acids: CASSIERIANEKLFF.